The rows below give T cell receptor beta chains drawn from one sample of a study of human T cells and chemical hapten exposure. TCRdb fed the RACE reads into MiXCR, producing one record per CDR3 protein. The top ten clones hold over 6.5% of a sample with about 350,000 distinct CDR3 sequences, around 5.5% of them seen once. This material consisted of whole blood, taken in connection with sensitization to the hapten diphenylcyclopropenone (DPC). The receptors come from a woman under 30 with alopecia areata. Some clones in this sample may be carry-over from other donors' samples. Each CDR3 is given with its conserved first and last residue. Fields, in order: CDR3 protein, CDR3 DNA, D gene, V gene, J gene, clone size. A D gene is named only where the DNA matches it firmly. A row's size may be missing; if present it is once, few, many or a size class.

CDR3 protein: CASRLAGGRETQYF
CDR3 DNA: TGTGCCAGCAGACTAGCGGGGGGGCGGGAGACCCAGTACTTC
D gene: TRBD2
V gene: TRBV12-3/TRBV12-4
J gene: TRBJ2-5
clone size: .

CDR3 protein: CASSVLAGDTDTQYF
CDR3 DNA: TGTGCCAGCAGTGTTCTAGCGGGGGACACAGATACGCAGTATTTT
D gene: TRBD2
V gene: TRBV6-4
J gene: TRBJ2-3
clone size: many

CDR3 protein: CAISESGAGGYTDTQYF
CDR3 DNA: TGTGCCATCAGTGAGTCAGGAGCGGGGGGGTACACAGATACGCAGTATTTT
D gene: TRBD2
V gene: TRBV10-3
J gene: TRBJ2-3
clone size: few

CDR3 protein: CASSRRNTNYGYTF
CDR3 DNA: TGTGCCAGCTCAAGACGGAATACTAACTATGGCTACACCTTC
D gene: .
V gene: TRBV18
J gene: TRBJ1-2
clone size: .

CDR3 protein: CASSHQGSYNEQFF
CDR3 DNA: TGTGCCAGCAGCCATCAGGGCTCCTACAATGAGCAGTTCTTC
D gene: .
V gene: TRBV3-1
J gene: TRBJ2-1
clone size: few

CDR3 protein: CASGTQDEKLFF
CDR3 DNA: TGTGCCAGCGGGACACAGGATGAAAAACTGTTTTTT
D gene: .
V gene: TRBV28
J gene: TRBJ1-4
clone size: .

CDR3 protein: CSARRVSGNTIYF
CDR3 DNA: TGCAGTGCTCGGAGAGTTTCTGGAAACACCATATATTTT
D gene: .
V gene: TRBV20-1
J gene: TRBJ1-3
clone size: .

CDR3 protein: CASSATGKLAEKLFF
CDR3 DNA: TGTGCCAGCAGCGCCACAGGGAAGCTAGCTGAAAAACTGTTTTTT
D gene: .
V gene: TRBV9
J gene: TRBJ1-4
clone size: few

CDR3 protein: CASRSFETQYF
CDR3 DNA: TGTGCCAGCAGGTCCTTCGAGACCCAGTACTTC
D gene: .
V gene: TRBV7-6
J gene: TRBJ2-5
clone size: many

CDR3 protein: CASSLWPDTQYF
CDR3 DNA: TGTGCCAGCAGTTTATGGCCAGATACGCAGTATTTT
D gene: .
V gene: TRBV28
J gene: TRBJ2-3
clone size: few

CDR3 protein: CASSEQGGSYEQYF
CDR3 DNA: TGTGCCAGCAGTGAACAGGGCGGATCATACGAGCAGTACTTC
D gene: .
V gene: TRBV25-1
J gene: TRBJ2-7
clone size: many

CDR3 protein: CASSRNRGADTEAFF
CDR3 DNA: TGTGCCAGCAGCCGCAACAGGGGAGCGGACACTGAAGCTTTCTTT
D gene: TRBD1
V gene: TRBV11-2
J gene: TRBJ1-1
clone size: many

CDR3 protein: CSARDRHGRNEAFF
CDR3 DNA: TGCAGTGCACGGGACCGTCACGGGAGAAATGAAGCTTTCTTT
D gene: .
V gene: TRBV20-1
J gene: TRBJ1-1
clone size: few

CDR3 protein: CASITGGLIPEAFF
CDR3 DNA: TGTGCCAGCATCACGGGGGGCTTGATCCCTGAAGCTTTCTTT
D gene: .
V gene: TRBV6-2/TRBV6-3
J gene: TRBJ1-1
clone size: .

CDR3 protein: CSATLGGGPFLGEQFF
CDR3 DNA: TGCAGTGCCACCCTTGGGGGGGGGCCTTTCCTGGGAGAGCAGTTCTTC
D gene: .
V gene: TRBV20-1
J gene: TRBJ2-1
clone size: few

CDR3 protein: CSVELGAKNIQYF
CDR3 DNA: TGCAGCGTTGAATTGGGAGCCAAAAACATTCAGTACTTC
D gene: .
V gene: TRBV29-1
J gene: TRBJ2-4
clone size: many

CDR3 protein: CASSRTGSKDQPQHF
CDR3 DNA: TGTGCCAGCAGTCGGACAGGTTCTAAGGATCAGCCCCAGCATTTT
D gene: TRBD1
V gene: TRBV28
J gene: TRBJ1-5
clone size: .

CDR3 protein: CGTSRDDWASGAAETQYF
CDR3 DNA: TGTGGCACCAGCAGAGATGATTGGGCTAGCGGTGCGGCGGAGACCCAGTACTTC
D gene: TRBD2
V gene: TRBV15
J gene: TRBJ2-5
clone size: once

CDR3 protein: CSARDADTLTTNEKLFF
CDR3 DNA: TGCAGTGCTAGAGATGCGGACACCCTGACGACTAATGAAAAACTGTTTTTT
D gene: .
V gene: TRBV20-1
J gene: TRBJ1-4
clone size: few

CDR3 protein: CASTTNYGYTF
CDR3 DNA: TGTGCCAGCACCACTAACTATGGCTACACCTTC
D gene: .
V gene: TRBV6-2/TRBV6-3
J gene: TRBJ1-2
clone size: many

CDR3 protein: CASSSLGENTQYF
CDR3 DNA: TGCGCCAGCAGCTCGTTAGGGGAAAATACGCAGTATTTT
D gene: .
V gene: TRBV5-1
J gene: TRBJ2-3
clone size: .

CDR3 protein: CSVEFQGREKLFF
CDR3 DNA: TGCAGCGTTGAATTCCAGGGTAGGGAAAAACTGTTTTTT
D gene: .
V gene: TRBV29-1
J gene: TRBJ1-4
clone size: many

CDR3 protein: CASSQAGAGYEQYF
CDR3 DNA: TGTGCCAGCAGCCAAGCGGGCGCCGGGTACGAGCAGTACTTC
D gene: .
V gene: TRBV3-1
J gene: TRBJ2-7
clone size: few

CDR3 protein: CASSYESGNSPLHF
CDR3 DNA: TGTGCCAGCAGTTACGAGTCCGGCAATTCACCCCTCCACTTT
D gene: .
V gene: TRBV6-5
J gene: TRBJ1-6
clone size: many

CDR3 protein: CASSQDRVPYNEQFF
CDR3 DNA: TGTGCCAGCAGCCAAGATCGAGTCCCGTACAATGAGCAGTTCTTC
D gene: .
V gene: TRBV14
J gene: TRBJ2-1
clone size: .

CDR3 protein: CASSLLAGGYEQYF
CDR3 DNA: TGTGCCAGCAGTTTATTGGCAGGGGGCTACGAGCAGTACTTC
D gene: TRBD1
V gene: TRBV27
J gene: TRBJ2-7
clone size: .

CDR3 protein: CASSLAPGKEAGYTF
CDR3 DNA: TGCGCCAGCAGCTTGGCACCAGGGAAAGAGGCTGGCTACACCTTC
D gene: .
V gene: TRBV5-1
J gene: TRBJ1-2
clone size: .

CDR3 protein: CASSYGAGSSYNSPLHF
CDR3 DNA: TGTGCCAGCAGTTACGGGGCAGGTAGCTCCTATAATTCACCCCTCCACTTT
D gene: .
V gene: TRBV6-5
J gene: TRBJ1-6
clone size: many

CDR3 protein: CSVVGGIDQPQHF
CDR3 DNA: TGCAGCGTTGTCGGCGGCATAGATCAGCCCCAGCATTTT
D gene: .
V gene: TRBV29-1
J gene: TRBJ1-5
clone size: .

CDR3 protein: CASNLGPPGAEQYF
CDR3 DNA: TGTGCCAGCAATCTCGGACCCCCCGGCGCCGAGCAGTACTTC
D gene: .
V gene: TRBV12-3/TRBV12-4
J gene: TRBJ2-7
clone size: .

CDR3 protein: CSATWVIRAATDTQYF
CDR3 DNA: TGCAGTGCTACGTGGGTGATTCGGGCGGCCACAGATACGCAGTATTTT
D gene: .
V gene: TRBV20-1
J gene: TRBJ2-3
clone size: many

CDR3 protein: CSVDAAVRQGSTEAFF
CDR3 DNA: TGCAGCGTTGATGCAGCTGTTCGACAGGGCAGCACTGAAGCTTTCTTT
D gene: TRBD1
V gene: TRBV29-1
J gene: TRBJ1-1
clone size: many

CDR3 protein: CASSETNGGQETQYF
CDR3 DNA: TGTGCCAGCAGTGAGACAAACGGGGGGCAAGAGACCCAGTACTTC
D gene: TRBD2
V gene: TRBV25-1
J gene: TRBJ2-5
clone size: many

CDR3 protein: CASSYWDRDLYGFTF
CDR3 DNA: TGTGCCAGCAGCTACTGGGACAGGGACCTCTATGGCTTCACCTTC
D gene: TRBD1
V gene: TRBV7-9
J gene: TRBJ1-2
clone size: .

CDR3 protein: CASSLQGVHYGYTF
CDR3 DNA: TGTGCCAGCAGTTTGCAGGGAGTTCACTATGGCTACACCTTC
D gene: .
V gene: TRBV28
J gene: TRBJ1-2
clone size: few

CDR3 protein: CASSFLEQYF
CDR3 DNA: TGTGCCAGCAGCTTTTTGGAGCAGTACTTC
D gene: .
V gene: TRBV7-3
J gene: TRBJ2-7
clone size: many

CDR3 protein: CASSSPYLGGNQPQHF
CDR3 DNA: TGTGCCAGCAGCTCGCCGTATCTGGGGGGCAATCAGCCCCAGCATTTT
D gene: .
V gene: TRBV7-2
J gene: TRBJ1-5
clone size: many

CDR3 protein: CASSSSSADLTGELFF
CDR3 DNA: TGTGCCAGCAGTTCCTCTAGCGCGGACCTGACCGGGGAGCTGTTTTTT
D gene: .
V gene: TRBV6-5
J gene: TRBJ2-2
clone size: .

CDR3 protein: CASRQTGQDGSPLHF
CDR3 DNA: TGTGCCAGCAGACAAACTGGGCAGGACGGTTCACCCCTCCACTTT
D gene: .
V gene: TRBV6-5
J gene: TRBJ1-6
clone size: few

CDR3 protein: CASSYPPDTQYF
CDR3 DNA: TGTGCCAGCAGCTACCCCCCGGATACGCAGTATTTT
D gene: .
V gene: TRBV7-2
J gene: TRBJ2-3
clone size: few

CDR3 protein: CASSPTRQGALQYF
CDR3 DNA: TGTGCCAGCAGCCCCACGAGACAAGGGGCGCTTCAGTACTTC
D gene: .
V gene: TRBV6-2/TRBV6-3
J gene: TRBJ2-4
clone size: few

CDR3 protein: CASQEAGGGTDTQYF
CDR3 DNA: TGCGCCAGCCAAGAAGCGGGGGGTGGCACAGATACGCAGTATTTT
D gene: TRBD2
V gene: TRBV4-1
J gene: TRBJ2-3
clone size: many

CDR3 protein: CASSYLSPSTEAFF
CDR3 DNA: TGTGCCAGCAGTTACCTGTCCCCTTCCACTGAAGCTTTCTTT
D gene: .
V gene: TRBV6-5
J gene: TRBJ1-1
clone size: .